Below are 19 T cell receptor beta chains sequenced from a single sample in a study of blood T cells in healthy people across ages. The authors ran a second PCR of roughly 6 to 12 cycles using a sample-barcoded 5' primer and a J-beta primer mix. One entry per CDR3 protein results from TCRdb running MiXCR on the 5' RACE reads. Among 1.5 million to 2 million distinct CDR3 sequences listed, roughly 27% were seen once. Material for sequencing was blood. The receptors come from a woman aged 25-40 years in good health.

The chain employs TRBV24-1 and TRBJ2-2; possibly TRBD1 for D (5 bases). The germline CDR1 and CDR2 sequences are KGHDR and SFDVKD. Trimming shortened V by 7 bases and J by 3 bases, and 8 bases separated the two germline ends. The CDR3 length is 13 residues. CDR3 sequence: CATRQVHTGELFF. In nucleotides, the CDR3 is TGTGCCACCAGACAGGTACACACCGGGGAGCTGTTTTTT.

The chain employs TRBV20-1 and TRBJ2-1; D not certain. CDR1 is DFQATT, CDR2 SNEGSKA, per germline (reference sequence). The ends were cut back, 1 base at V and 13 bases at J, with 17 bases in the middle. The CDR3 contains 13 residues. In DNA form, the CDR3 reads TGCAGTGCTAGAGTGCCTAGTAAGGAGACCCAGTTCTTC. Its translation: CSARVPSKETQFF.

This clonotype has more than one count but fewer than ten. The chain is built from TRBV5-6 and TRBJ2-1, with TRBD2 as a possible D gene (5 bases). CDR3 length: 17 residues. Germline CDR1 is SGHDT and CDR2 is YYEEEE. Trimming shortened V by 4 bases and J by 0 bases, and 17 bases separated the two germline ends. The CDR3: CASSQIALQSSYNEQFF. CDR3 DNA: TGTGCCAGCAGCCAGATAGCGTTACAGAGCTCCTACAATGAGCAGTTCTTC.

This clonotype was seen a handful of times. V is TRBV20-1 and J is TRBJ2-3; D ambiguous. V gave up 3 bases and J gave up 1 base, with 11 bases separating them. The CDR3 covers 14 residues. Germline assignment: CDR1 DFQATT and CDR2 SNEGSKA (reference sequence). This chain's CDR3 is CSASNPLGTDTQYF. CDR3 nucleotides: TGCAGTGCTAGTAACCCTTTGGGCACAGATACGCAGTATTTT.

The chain carries TRBV6-5 and TRBJ2-2; the D is unclear. The V end was cut by 5 bases, the J end by 7 bases, with 14 bases between. Germline V gives CDR1 MNHEY, CDR2 SVGAGI. The CDR3 is 14 residues long. The CDR3 here is CASSAKGSGGELFF. The CDR3 region has the DNA TGTGCCAGCAGTGCCAAAGGATCGGGCGGGGAGCTGTTTTTT.

As to this clonotype: A read error may produce the germline difference seen at one junction end. The V and J genes are TRBV29-1 and TRBJ2-1, with 9 bases identical to TRBD1. CDR1 and CDR2 from the germline V gene are SQVTM and ANQGSEA. The CDR3 extends over 13 amino acids. CDR3 region: CGVVDRGGDEQFF. The CDR3 nucleotides are TGCGGCGTCGTTGACAGGGGGGGGGATGAGCAGTTCTTC.

This clonotype came up many times. CDR3 loop: CASRYDQRSYEQYF. DNA for the CDR3: TGTGCCAGCAGATACGACCAGCGCTCCTACGAGCAGTACTTC. The chain carries TRBV6-5 and TRBJ2-7; no clear D gene. Trimming took off 6 bases at V and 0 bases at J, with 12 bases between the two ends. Germline values: CDR1 MNHEY, CDR2 SVGAGI. The CDR3 has 14 amino acids.

The chain couples TRBV20-1 to TRBJ2-7, with D possibly matching TRBD1 (5 bases). The germline V gene encodes CDR1 DFQATT and CDR2 SNEGSKA (reference sequence). The CDR3 loop spans 12 amino acids. Trimming pared 6 bases from V and 5 bases from J, leaving 14 bases between. The CDR3 spells CSARKGNDEQYF. The DNA of the CDR3 is TGCAGTGCCCGCAAGGGGAACGACGAGCAGTACTTC.

The V call is TRBV7-2, the J call TRBJ2-2; 8 bases map to TRBD2. V lost 3 bases and J lost 3; bases outside the gene matches: 6. This CDR3 has 16 residues. Per germline, CDR1 SGHTA and CDR2 FQGNSA. The CDR3 spells CASSFISGGHTGELFF. In DNA, the CDR3 is TGTGCCAGCAGCTTTATCTCGGGAGGGCACACCGGGGAGCTGTTTTTT.

This clonotype has more than one count but fewer than ten. A junction end diverges from the germline sequence, so it may reflect a read error. This chain uses TRBV2 with TRBJ2-7; D call uncertain. Per germline, CDR1 SNHLY and CDR2 FYNNEI. CDR3 length equals 11 residues. The CDR3 DNA reads TGTGCCAGCAGTGTAAGCTACGACCAGTACTTC. Translated: CASSVSYDQYF.

The chain uses TRBV18 and TRBJ2-6; possibly TRBD1 for D (6 bases). The CDR3 is 17 amino acids. Germline V CDR1 and CDR2: KGHSH, LQKENI. V was clipped by 5 bases and J by 1 base, with 15 bases between them. The CDR3 bases are TGTGCCAGCTCATCCGGGACACCGTCGTCTGGGGCCAACGTCCTGACTTTC. Encoded protein: CASSSGTPSSGANVLTF.

The chain carries TRBV7-2 and TRBJ2-4; 9 bases fit TRBD2. With 10 bases clipped from V and 13 bases from J, the junction kept 17 bases outside the gene matches. The CDR3 has 14 residues. Germline CDR1 is SGHTA and CDR2 is FQGNSA. CDR3 loop: CATSAGGPNNEQYF. CDR3 DNA sequence: TGTGCCACGTCAGCGGGAGGCCCTAACAATGAGCAGTACTTC.

The chain combines TRBV6-5 with TRBJ1-2; no clear D gene. V was cut by 6 bases and J by 2 bases, with 10 bases left in between. The germline V gene encodes CDR1 MNHEY and CDR2 SVGAGI. CDR3 size: 13 residues. The CDR3 nucleotides are TGTGCCAGCAGACCCCGGCAGAACTATGGCTACACCTTC. Amino acids: CASRPRQNYGYTF.

The chain carries TRBV18 and TRBJ1-5; D is possibly TRBD1 (5 bases). CDR1 is KGHSH, CDR2 LQKENI, per germline. CDR3 length equals 15 residues. V lost 6 bases and J lost 1, with 13 bases in between. This CDR3 reads CASSSSRVSNQPQHF. In DNA form, the CDR3 reads TGTGCCAGCTCCTCGTCCAGGGTGAGCAATCAGCCCCAGCATTTT.

V and J are TRBV3-1 and TRBJ2-1; D not resolved. Trimming shortened V by 6 bases and J by 5 bases, and 11 bases separated the two germline ends. Germline CDR1 is LGHDT and CDR2 is YNNKEL (reference sequence). The CDR3 runs to 13 residues. The CDR3 sequence is CASRPPGNNEQFF. CDR3 DNA sequence: TGTGCCAGCAGGCCTCCAGGTAACAATGAGCAGTTCTTC.

This clonotype appeared many times. The chain combines TRBV28 with TRBJ2-4, with 11 nucleotides matching TRBD1. The V gene end was trimmed by 5 bases and the J gene end by 8 bases; junction bases not matched to a gene: 8. Germline V lookup: CDR1 MDHEN, CDR2 SYDVKM. The CDR3 runs to 15 residues. Here the CDR3 DNA reads TGTGCCAGCAGTCGGCCCGGGACAGGGGGATACATTCAGTACTTC. Amino acid sequence: CASSRPGTGGYIQYF.

This chain uses TRBV6-2 or TRBV6-3 with TRBJ1-5; a weak D match, TRBD1 (6 bases). The CDR3 covers 15 residues. Trimming shortened V by 7 bases and J by 2 bases, and 15 bases separated the two germline ends. Germline CDR1 and CDR2: MNHEY and SVGEGT. Written as DNA, the CDR3 is TGTGCCAGCACCCCAAGGACAGATGGCAATCAGCCCCAGCATTTT. It yields the protein CASTPRTDGNQPQHF.

Details on this clonotype: A read error is possible here, since a much larger clone lies one base away. This rearrangement joins TRBV7-9 to TRBJ2-1; D might be TRBD2 (6 bases). This CDR3 is built from 15 residues. Germline-derived CDR1 and CDR2 are SEHNR and FQNEAQ (reference sequence). The germline V and J ends were trimmed by 5 bases and 7 bases, with 18 bases remaining between them. The CDR3 region has the DNA TGTGCCAGCAGCCCACCTACTAGCACACCGAATGAGCAGTTCTTC. Translated, it gives CASSPPTSTPNEQFF.

Only a few counts were recorded for this clonotype. The chain employs TRBV29-1 and TRBJ1-2, with unresolved D. V lost 6 bases to trimming and J lost 8 bases, with 10 bases between them. The germline CDR1 and CDR2 sequences are SQVTM and ANQGSEA. The CDR3 spans 10 residues. DNA of the CDR3: TGCAGCGTCGACGGGGTCGGCTACACCTTC. Residues: CSVDGVGYTF.